This T cell receptor beta chain appears in the sequencing data of a study of T cell responses to AZD1222 COVID-19 vaccine. Study results and caveats: In a largely white British group with more females than males, clonal diversity was possibly underestimated.

This clone came up once. Antigen unknown. Sequenced by immunoSEQ multiplex PCR; TCRdb stores in-frame clones only, minus some. The sample includes 120,000 or so clones, approximately 90% of them seen just once. The length of the CDR3 is 17 residues. J was trimmed by 8 bases and V by 2 bases; bases with no gene match: 10. Germline V lookup: CDR1 SGHRS, CDR2 YFSETQ. Sample: peripheral blood, taken 28 days after the second AZD1222 dose. The source of this sequence is an adult who received the AZD1222 COVID-19 vaccine. The chain carries TRBV5-1 and TRBJ2-1; 13 bases are a match to TRBD2. CDR3 coding DNA: TGCGCCAGCAGCTTACCCGGGACTAGCGGGGCATGGGATGAGCAGTTCTTC. Protein: CASSLPGTSGAWDEQFF. Combining the CDR3 with reference TRBV5-1 and TRBJ2-1 gives the whole variable domain KAGVTQTPRYLIKTRGQQVTLSCSPISGHRSVSWYQQTPGQGLQFLFEYFSETQRNKGNFPGRFSGRQFSNSRSEMNVSTLELGDSALYLCASSLPGTSGAWDEQFFGPGTRLTVL.